This TCR beta chain stems from a study of neurological immune-mediated disorders. On this clonotype itself: Its antigen is undetermined.

Unsorted libraries were generated from 2 million PBMCs. These cells had been stored in RNAlater at -80 C. MiXCR, applied by TCRdb to the 5' RACE reads, yields one record per CDR3 protein. The data contain roughly 62,000 distinct CDR3 sequences, 3.5% to 4.5% of them seen just once; the ten biggest clones take up under 2.5%. Study-wide results and limits: Among 34 multiple sclerosis patients, phylogenetic grouping put the repertoires of 18 into a single related-CDR3 cluster, a possible signature. The greatest TCR clonal expansion appeared in HTLV-1-associated myelopathy and the smallest, falling below healthy controls, in multiple sclerosis.

The CDR3 covers 12 residues. Germline assignment: CDR1 ENHRY and CDR2 SYGVKD. The origin of this receptor is a woman aged 50 to 60 with multiple sclerosis. Sequencing used PBMCs. This chain connects TRBV10-3 to TRBJ2-5; 7 bases are a match to TRBD1. CDR3 region: CTTQQGCETQYF. CDR3 bases: TGTACCACTCAACAGGGGTGCGAGACCCAGTACTTC.